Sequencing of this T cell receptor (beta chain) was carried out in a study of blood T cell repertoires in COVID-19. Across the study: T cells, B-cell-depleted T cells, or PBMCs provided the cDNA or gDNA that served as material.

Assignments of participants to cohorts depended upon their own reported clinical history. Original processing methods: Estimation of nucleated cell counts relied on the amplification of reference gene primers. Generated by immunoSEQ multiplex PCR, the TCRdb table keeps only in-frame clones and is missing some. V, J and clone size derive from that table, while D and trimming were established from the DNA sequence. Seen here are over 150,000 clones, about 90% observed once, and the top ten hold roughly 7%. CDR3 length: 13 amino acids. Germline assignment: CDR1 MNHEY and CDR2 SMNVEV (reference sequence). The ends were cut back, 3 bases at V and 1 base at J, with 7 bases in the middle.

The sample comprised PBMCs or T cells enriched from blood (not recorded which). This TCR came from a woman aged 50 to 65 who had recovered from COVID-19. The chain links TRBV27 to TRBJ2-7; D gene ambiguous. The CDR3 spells CASSLSTSYEQYF. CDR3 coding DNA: TGTGCCAGCAGTTTGAGTACTTCCTACGAGCAGTACTTC.